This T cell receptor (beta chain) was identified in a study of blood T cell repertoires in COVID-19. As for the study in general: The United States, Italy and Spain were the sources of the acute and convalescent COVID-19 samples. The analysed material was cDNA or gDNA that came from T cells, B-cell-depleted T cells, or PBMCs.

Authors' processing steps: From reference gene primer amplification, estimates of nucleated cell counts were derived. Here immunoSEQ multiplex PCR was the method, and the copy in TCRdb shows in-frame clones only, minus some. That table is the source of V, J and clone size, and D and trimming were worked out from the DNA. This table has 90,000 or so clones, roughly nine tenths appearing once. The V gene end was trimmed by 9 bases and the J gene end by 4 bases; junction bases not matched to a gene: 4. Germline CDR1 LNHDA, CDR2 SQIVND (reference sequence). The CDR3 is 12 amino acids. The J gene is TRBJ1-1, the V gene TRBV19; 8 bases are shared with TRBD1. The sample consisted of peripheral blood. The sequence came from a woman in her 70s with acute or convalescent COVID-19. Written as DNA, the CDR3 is TGTGCCAGCGGAACAGGGGGCACTGAAGCTTTCTTT. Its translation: CASGTGGTEAFF.